This is a list of T cell receptor beta chains from one sample in a study of blood T cell repertoires in COVID-19. The protocol was immunoSEQ multiplex PCR, while the TCRdb copy is restricted to in-frame clones and leaves out a portion. The repertoire includes about 150,000 clones, approximately 81% of them detected once, and roughly 15% sits in the top ten. Sequencing was carried out using peripheral blood. The receptors here all came from a man aged 18 to 29 with active or convalescent COVID-19. The CDR3 runs from the conserved cysteine through the conserved F or W. A D gene is named only where the DNA matches it firmly. Where a row states a size, it is once, few, many or the class of an expanded clone; other rows omit it.

v_call	clone_size	j_call	d_call	cdr3_nt	cdr3_aa
TRBV29-1	NA	TRBJ1-2	NA	TGCAGCGTTGAAGATCTAGACGCTATTGGCTACACCTTC	CSVEDLDAIGYTF
TRBV29-1	NA	TRBJ1-5	NA	TGCAGCGTTGAGTTGTCGGGCAATCAGCCCCAGCATTTT	CSVELSGNQPQHF
TRBV3-1/TRBV3-2	NA	TRBJ2-7	TRBD1	TGTGCCAGCAGCCAATCAACTTGCAGGGGGCGAACGTACGAGCAGTACTTC	CASSQSTCRGRTYEQYF
TRBV4-2	NA	TRBJ2-5	TRBD2	TGTGCCAGCAGCCAAGAGCTAGCGGGGGGGCCGTGGGTAGAGACCCAGTACTTC	CASSQELAGGPWVETQYF
TRBV4-3	NA	TRBJ2-7	NA	TGCGCCAGCAGCCAAGAACTGCCGGGGGGCGCGGACGAGCAGTACTTC	CASSQELPGGADEQYF
TRBV6-4	NA	TRBJ2-1	NA	TGTGCCAGCAGTGACCTGACGGGTGACAATGAGCAGTTCTTC	CASSDLTGDNEQFF
TRBV24-1	NA	TRBJ1-2	TRBD1	TGTGCCACCAGTGATCCTGCCGGGACAGGGGGCGCTAACTATGGCTACACCTTC	CATSDPAGTGGANYGYTF
TRBV4-1	few	TRBJ2-5	TRBD2	TGCGCCAGCAGCCAAGGATATGCGGGGGGGGGCCAAGAGACCCAGTACTTC	CASSQGYAGGGQETQYF
TRBV4-1	NA	TRBJ2-3	TRBD2	TGCGCCAGCAGCGAAGGGGGACTAGGGCACGATACGCAGTATTTT	CASSEGGLGHDTQYF
TRBV5-1	once	TRBJ2-5	TRBD2	TGCGCCAGCAGCTTGGGAGCGGGGGAAGAGGAGACCCAGTACTTC	CASSLGAGEEETQYF
TRBV18	once	TRBJ2-2	NA	TGTGCCAGCTCTCCTGACAGTTACACCGGGGAGCTGTTTTTT	CASSPDSYTGELFF
TRBV6-6	NA	TRBJ2-2	NA	TGTGCCACCGGACGACTACTCACCGGGGAGCTGTTTTTT	CATGRLLTGELFF
TRBV13	NA	TRBJ2-7	NA	TGTGCCAGCAGCGCCCCAGACAGGCGCCACGAGCAGTACTTC	CASSAPDRRHEQYF
TRBV5-6	NA	TRBJ2-7	NA	TGTGCCAGCAGCTTGGGGGCCGGGGTGGTGAAGCAGTACTTC	CASSLGAGVVKQYF
TRBV2	NA	TRBJ1-5	TRBD1	TGTGCCAGCAGTGCAGGGGGCGGAGGGCAGCCCCAGCATTTT	CASSAGGGGQPQHF
TRBV7-8	NA	TRBJ2-1	NA	TGTGCCAGCAGCTTTTACGGCAGGGGATCCTACAATGAGCAGTTCTTC	CASSFYGRGSYNEQFF
TRBV5-1	once	TRBJ1-4	TRBD1	TGCGCCAGCAGCCCGGACAGGGGGCATGAAAAACTGTTTTTT	CASSPDRGHEKLFF
TRBV7-2	once	TRBJ1-5	NA	TGTGCCAGCAGCTTAGGCAGGGGAAATCAGCCCCAGCATTTT	CASSLGRGNQPQHF
TRBV12-3/TRBV12-4	NA	TRBJ2-7	TRBD1	TGTGCCAGCAGCCTGACAGGGACCAACGAGCAGTACTTC	CASSLTGTNEQYF
TRBV5-4	NA	TRBJ2-1	TRBD1	TGTGCCAGCAGCTTAGACAGGGGTCCCTACAATGAGCAGTTCTTC	CASSLDRGPYNEQFF
TRBV7-8	NA	TRBJ1-2	NA	TGTGCCAGCAGCTTAGTCGGGGGGCAAGCTAACTATGGCTACACCTTC	CASSLVGGQANYGYTF
TRBV3-1/TRBV3-2	NA	TRBJ1-4	NA	TGTGCCAGCAGCCAAGGCGCGACAAATGAAAAACTGTTTTTT	CASSQGATNEKLFF
TRBV6-6	few	TRBJ2-7	TRBD2	TGTGCCAGCAGCTCGGACAGGGCCCGGACTAGCGGGAGGGCCAGGTACGAGCAGTACTTC	CASSSDRARTSGRARYEQYF
TRBV5-1	NA	TRBJ1-1	TRBD1	TGCGCCAGCAGCTTGACAGGGGGTATGACTGAAGCTTTCTTT	CASSLTGGMTEAFF
TRBV11-2	NA	TRBJ2-3	TRBD2	TGTGCCAGCAGCTTCCTAGCGGGGGGGCAAGATACGCAGTATTTT	CASSFLAGGQDTQYF
TRBV9	few	TRBJ1-1	NA	TGTGCCAGCAACTCCGATAAAATAGGACAGAATTTCATGAACACTGAAGCTTTCTTT	CASNSDKIGQNFMNTEAFF
TRBV6-5	NA	TRBJ1-1	NA	TGTGCCAGCACTCCTGGGACTCTTTTAGAAGCTTTCTTT	CASTPGTLLEAFF
TRBV5-1	NA	TRBJ1-4	TRBD1	TGCGCCAGCAGCTTGGGGGACAGAACTAATGAAAAACTGTTTTTT	CASSLGDRTNEKLFF
TRBV30	NA	TRBJ2-7	TRBD1	TGTGCCTGGAGGGCTACAGGGGGCTATAAATGGGACGAGCAGTACTTC	CAWRATGGYKWDEQYF
TRBV28	NA	TRBJ1-2	TRBD1	TGTGCCAGCAGTTTATCGGGGACAGGGAATCGAGGCTACACCTTC	CASSLSGTGNRGYTF
TRBV21-1	NA	TRBJ2-1	NA	TGTGCCAGCAGCAAGGACCTTAGGGGGAAGACTCTCGATGAGCAGTTCTTC	CASSKDLRGKTLDEQFF
TRBV5-6	NA	TRBJ1-3	NA	TGTGCCAGCAGCACGACCATCCGGACACCTGGAAACACCATATATTTT	CASSTTIRTPGNTIYF
TRBV9	NA	TRBJ1-2	NA	TGTGCCAGCAGCCCCCGACAGGCGGCGTCCTATGGCTACACCTTC	CASSPRQAASYGYTF
TRBV11-2	NA	TRBJ1-1	NA	TGTGCCAGCAGCCCGAACGGGAGGGACACTGAAGCTTTCTTT	CASSPNGRDTEAFF
TRBV7-3	once	TRBJ2-1	NA	TGTGCCAGCAGCTACAAGGACAGTTCCTACAATGAGCAGTTCTTC	CASSYKDSSYNEQFF
TRBV3-1/TRBV3-2	many	TRBJ1-5	NA	TGTGCCAGCAGCCGCTTTGTGATGGGCTATAGCAATCAGCCCCAGCATTTT	CASSRFVMGYSNQPQHF
TRBV5-6	NA	TRBJ1-4	TRBD1	TGTGCCAGCAGCTTAGGACAGGGGGGTGAAAAACTGTTTTTT	CASSLGQGGEKLFF
TRBV9	NA	TRBJ2-5	TRBD2	TGTGCCAGCAGCGTAGATCCCCTACTAGCGGGAGTAGAGACCCAGTACTTC	CASSVDPLLAGVETQYF
TRBV28	NA	TRBJ2-7	TRBD1	TGTGCCAGCAGACCCGGGACAGGGTTGTACGAGCAGTACTTC	CASRPGTGLYEQYF
TRBV10-3	NA	TRBJ2-3	NA	TGTGCCATCAGGCGAGACGGGAGCACAGATACGCAGTATTTT	CAIRRDGSTDTQYF
TRBV29-1	NA	TRBJ2-2	TRBD2	TGCAGCGTGACACCCAGTTCCGGGACTACAACTAACACCGGGGAGCTGTTTTTT	CSVTPSSGTTTNTGELFF
TRBV5-1	NA	TRBJ2-1	NA	TGCGCCAGCAGCCCCCCGACAATGGAGCAGTTCTTC	CASSPPTMEQFF
TRBV27	NA	TRBJ1-5	NA	TGTGCCAGCAGTACCCCGGACAGTAATCAGCCCCAGCATTTT	CASSTPDSNQPQHF
TRBV6-2/TRBV6-3	NA	TRBJ1-2	NA	TGTGCCAGCAGTTACGCCGGAGGGGATTATGGCTACACCTTC	CASSYAGGDYGYTF
TRBV7-8	NA	TRBJ1-5	NA	TGTGCCAGCAGCTCAACACAGGGATATAATCAGCCCCAGCATTTT	CASSSTQGYNQPQHF
TRBV5-5	NA	TRBJ2-7	TRBD1	TGTGCCAGCAGCTTGTGGGACAGGGTTTCCGAGCAGTACTTC	CASSLWDRVSEQYF
TRBV7-8	few	TRBJ1-6	TRBD1	TGTGCCAGCAGCATGGGACAGCTGTATAATTCACCCCTCCACTTT	CASSMGQLYNSPLHF
TRBV9	few	TRBJ2-1	TRBD2	TGTGCCAGCAGCATTACTAGCGGGGACTACAATGAGCAGTTCTTC	CASSITSGDYNEQFF
TRBV11-2	few	TRBJ2-3	NA	TGTGCCAGCAGCTCTTTGACAGGCCGCACAGATACGCAGTATTTT	CASSSLTGRTDTQYF
TRBV7-6	NA	TRBJ2-1	NA	TGTGCCAGCAGCGCGACCTACAATGAGCAGTTCTTC	CASSATYNEQFF
TRBV4-1	NA	TRBJ1-1	NA	TGCGCCAGCAGCCAAGATCAGGCTCCCAGGCAAGCTTTCTTT	CASSQDQAPRQAFF
TRBV19	NA	TRBJ2-1	TRBD2	TGTGCCAGTATGGGGGGTAGCGGGAGGGGCTCCTACAATGAGCAGTTCTTC	CASMGGSGRGSYNEQFF
TRBV12-5	NA	TRBJ2-1	TRBD2	TGTGCTAGTGGCCGTAACTCTAGCGGATACTCCTACAATGAGCAGTTCTTC	CASGRNSSGYSYNEQFF
TRBV28	NA	TRBJ2-1	TRBD2	TGTGCCAGCAGTTCAATACTAGCGGGAGGCACCAATGAGCAGTTCTTC	CASSSILAGGTNEQFF
TRBV11-2	NA	TRBJ2-7	NA	TGTGCCAGCAGCCCCCTAAACAGGATAGGAACCTACGAGCAGTACTTC	CASSPLNRIGTYEQYF
TRBV5-4	NA	TRBJ2-4	NA	TGTGCCAGCAGCTTGGGGGCTCAAAAAAACATTCAGTACTTC	CASSLGAQKNIQYF
TRBV3-1/TRBV3-2	NA	TRBJ1-2	TRBD1	TGTGCCAGCAGCCAAGGGGGACAGCGCCGGGGCTACACCTTC	CASSQGGQRRGYTF
TRBV4-1	NA	TRBJ2-2	TRBD1	TGCGCCAGCAGCCAAACAGGGGTGGCCGGGGAGCTGTTTTTT	CASSQTGVAGELFF
TRBV6-5	once	TRBJ1-2	NA	TGTGCCAGCACCTTGTCGGGAAACTATGGCTACACCTTC	CASTLSGNYGYTF
TRBV7-9	NA	TRBJ1-1	NA	TGTGCCAGCAGCTTAGAGGGGGGGCGCGGCACTGAAGCTTTCTTT	CASSLEGGRGTEAFF